This passage covers 10 T cell receptor beta chains from one sample sequenced in a study of blood T cell repertoires in COVID-19. TCRdb's table, derived via immunoSEQ multiplex PCR, lists solely in-frame clones and lacks some. Among roughly 400,000 clones listed, about 88% were seen once. Material: PBMCs or T cells enriched from blood (not recorded which). The receptor source for this set is a woman under 30 who had been exposed to COVID-19.

Here the CDR3 DNA reads TGCGCCAGCAGTGAGTCGGCGGGAGTGAAGCAGTACTTC. Translated, it gives CASSESAGVKQYF. The rearrangement uses TRBV10-1 and TRBJ2-7; 7 nucleotides match TRBD2. The CDR3 spans 13 residues. The V and J ends lost 0 bases and 8 bases, in that order; junction bases with no gene match: 4. Germline V gives CDR1 WNHNN, CDR2 SYGVQD (reference sequence).

The chain couples TRBV5-1 to TRBJ2-7, with 8 bases lining up with TRBD1. Germline CDR1 SGHRS, CDR2 YFSETQ. The CDR3 totals 13 residues. The ends lost 1 base at V and 6 bases at J; junction bases unmatched: 3. The CDR3 coding sequence is TGCGCCAGCAGCTTGCTGGACAGGGCCGAGCAGTACTTC. As protein: CASSLLDRAEQYF.

This rearrangement joins TRBV10-3 to TRBJ2-3; D ambiguous. V was trimmed by 7 bases and J by 5 bases, leaving 7 bases between them. This CDR3 region has 11 residues. In germline, CDR1 is ENHRY, CDR2 SYGVKD. CDR3 nucleotides: TGTGCCATCACCTACCTAGATACGCAGTATTTT. It yields the protein CAITYLDTQYF.

This clone was counted once. The V gene is TRBV28, the J gene TRBJ2-7; D might be TRBD2 (6 bases). The CDR3 loop spans 14 amino acids. The germline V and J ends were trimmed by 5 bases and 3 bases, with 14 bases remaining between them. The germline gives CDR1 MDHEN, CDR2 SYDVKM. The CDR3 protein is CASSPRGTYYEQYF. As DNA, the CDR3 is TGTGCCAGCAGTCCCCGAGGGACTTACTACGAGCAGTACTTC.

This chain joins TRBV4-1 and TRBJ2-5; tentatively, D is TRBD2 (6 bases). CDR1 MGHRA and CDR2 YSYEKL come from the germline V gene. CDR3 size: 15 residues. V lost 1 base and J 0 bases, leaving 9 bases between the germline ends. CDR3: CASSQGDSNQETQYF. The CDR3 DNA sequence: TGCGCCAGCAGCCAAGGGGACTCCAACCAAGAGACCCAGTACTTC.

This chain connects TRBV28 to TRBJ1-1, with D possibly matching TRBD1 (6 bases). V was cut by 6 bases and J by 1 base, with 18 bases left in between. Germline V lookup: CDR1 MDHEN, CDR2 SYDVKM. This CDR3 region has 16 residues. In DNA, the CDR3 is TGTGCCAGCAGCCCCTGGCCAGGGGACGGGAACACTGAAGCTTTCTTT. This encodes CASSPWPGDGNTEAFF.

The gene calls are TRBV7-8 and TRBJ2-7, with a weak D call TRBD2 (6 bases). Germline lookup yields CDR1 SGHVS and CDR2 FQNEAQ. Deletions cut 5 bases from V and 0 bases from J, with 20 bases between. This CDR3 has 17 amino acids. The CDR3 nucleotides are TGTGCCAGCAGCCACTACGAGTCGGCGGGGAGCTCCTACGAGCAGTACTTC. It is translated as CASSHYESAGSSYEQYF. The full variable domain, completed using reference TRBV7-8 and TRBJ2-7, is GAGVSQSPRYKVAKRGQDVALRCDPISGHVSLFWYQQALGQGPEFLTYFQNEAQLDKSGLPSDRFFAERPEGSVSTLKIQRTQQEDSAVYLCASSHYESAGSSYEQYFGPGTRLTVT.

This clone was recorded a few times. The chain recombines TRBV30 with TRBJ1-6, with D perhaps matching TRBD1 (6 bases). This CDR3 comprises 14 residues. Trimming pared 2 bases from V and 7 bases from J, leaving 12 bases between. Germline V lookup: CDR1 GTSNPN, CDR2 SVGIG (reference sequence). CDR3 in DNA: TGTGCCTGGAGTCGAGGACAGAAAAATTCACCCCTCCACTTT. Translating it yields CAWSRGQKNSPLHF.

This sequence joins TRBV5-4 and TRBJ1-1; no firm D call. This CDR3 region has 13 residues. The V end lost 4 bases, the J end lost 1 base, and 8 bases lay between the germline ends. Germline CDR1 SGHNT, CDR2 YYREEE (reference sequence). The CDR3: CASSKTANTEAFF. CDR3 bases: TGTGCCAGCAGCAAAACAGCGAACACTGAAGCTTTCTTT.

This chain uses TRBV2 with TRBJ2-1, with TRBD2 matching over 11 bases. CDR1 is SNHLY, CDR2 FYNNEI, per germline. This CDR3 contains 14 residues. V dropped 5 bases and J dropped 8; count of bases not matched to a gene: 5. The CDR3 here is CASSLAGGRYEQFF. CDR3 nucleotide sequence: TGTGCCAGCAGTTTAGCGGGAGGGCGGTATGAGCAGTTCTTC.